This T cell receptor beta chain originates from a study of blood T cell repertoires in COVID-19. Looking at the study overall: Whether acute or convalescent, the COVID-19 samples came from the United States, Italy and Spain.

In germline, CDR1 is SGHDN, CDR2 FVKESK. J was trimmed by 2 bases and V by 4 bases; bases with no gene match: 4. The CDR3 length is 16 residues. In the original workflow: Cell counts per sample came from amplifying reference gene primers. The assay was immunoSEQ multiplex PCR, and TCRdb's table has in-frame clones only and misses some. That table furnishes V, J and clone size, whereas the DNA furnished D and trimming. The table shows about 83,000 clones, with about nine tenths occurring only once. This rearrangement joins TRBV14 to TRBJ2-5, with 13 nucleotides matching TRBD2. The receptor's source is a woman between 50 and 59 years old with active or convalescent COVID-19. Sequencing was performed on peripheral blood. The CDR3 bases are TGTGCCAGCAGCCCGTGGACTAGCGGGGGTCAAGAGACCCAGTACTTC. It translates to CASSPWTSGGQETQYF.